This T cell receptor (beta chain) was profiled in a study of radiation and T cells in renal cell carcinoma. The time point: blood 2 weeks post-SBRT. Stated treatment: 15 Gy SBRT to primary tumor, nephrectomy 4 weeks later. Assay: immunoSEQ multiplex PCR; the TCRdb copy retains only in-frame clones and omits some. The table has more than 75,000 clones, 86% seen once. Germline CDR1 reads SGHTA; CDR2 reads FQGNSA. This CDR3 is built from 14 residues. V gave up 5 bases and J gave up 0 bases, with 10 bases separating them. The receptor was isolated from a woman in her forties or fifties with renal cell carcinoma. V gene TRBV7-2 combines with J gene TRBJ1-1; unclear D gene. Source: blood, taken from a patient whose treatment included radiotherapy and nephrectomy. CDR3 DNA sequence: TGTGCCAGCAGCCCTAAAGGGTTGAACACTGAAGCTTTCTTT. Its protein is CASSPKGLNTEAFF.